This passage covers 13 T cell receptor beta chains from one sample sequenced in a study of T cell responses to AZD1222 COVID-19 vaccine (dated by TCRdb to about 2021). Sample time point, as interpreted from the label and publication: about 28 days (+/-7) after the second vaccine dose. The library was produced with the immunoSEQ multiplex PCR assay. Held by TCRdb, this immuneACCESS table contains in-frame sequences only and omits some clones. Under half of the omission traces to an unresolved V gene where checked; the cause of the rest is unknown. This sample lists roughly 170,000 clones; 90% to 95% were detected once. The ten largest clones represent roughly 1.7% of the sample. The specimen comprised peripheral blood, sampled 28 days after the second AZD1222 dose. The receptors were gathered from an adult who received the AZD1222 COVID-19 vaccine.

This chain uses TRBV10-2 with TRBJ1-5; no reliable D call. The germline V gene encodes CDR1 WSHSY and CDR2 SAAADI. V dropped 0 bases and J dropped 4 bases, with 4 bases sitting between them. The CDR3 covers 13 residues. CDR3 coding DNA: TGCGCCAGCAGTGAGTCAGGGAATCAGCCCCAGCATTTT. Its protein is CASSESGNQPQHF.

This clone was seen more than once but under ten times. J is TRBJ1-2 and V is TRBV2, with TRBD1 as a possible D gene (5 bases). V lost 1 base and J 0 bases, leaving 6 bases between the germline ends. Germline CDR1 reads SNHLY; CDR2 reads FYNNEI. The CDR3 runs 14 residues. The CDR3 coding sequence is TGTGCCAGCAGTGAAGAGACAGCTAACTATGGCTACACCTTC. Residues: CASSEETANYGYTF.

The chain is built from TRBV6-5 and TRBJ2-3; the match to TRBD1 covers 7 bases. CDR3 length: 13 amino acids. The V and J ends lost 6 bases and 4 bases, in that order; junction bases with no gene match: 4. Germline assignment: CDR1 MNHEY and CDR2 SVGAGI. The chain's CDR3 is CASRYRGPDTQYF. Written as DNA, the CDR3 is TGTGCCAGCAGATACAGGGGCCCAGATACGCAGTATTTT.

J is TRBJ1-5 and V is TRBV5-6, with TRBD1 as a possible D gene (5 bases). Germline V gene lookup returns CDR1 SGHDT and CDR2 YYEEEE. The germline V and J ends were trimmed by 1 base and 4 bases, with 18 bases remaining between them. The CDR3 covers 17 residues. CDR3 protein: CASSLYSRGGSNQPQHF. In nucleotides, the CDR3 is TGTGCCAGCAGCTTGTACTCCCGCGGGGGTAGTAATCAGCCCCAGCATTTT.

The chain combines TRBV5-1 with TRBJ2-5; D may be TRBD1 (6 bases). The CDR3 contains 14 residues. V shed 2 bases and J shed 2 bases, with 10 bases lying between them. The germline V gene has CDR1 SGHRS and CDR2 YFSETQ. CDR3 DNA sequence: TGCGCCAGCAGCTTCGCACAGGGACAAGAGACCCAGTACTTC. This gives the protein CASSFAQGQETQYF.

The rearrangement joins TRBV9 to TRBJ1-1; D unresolved. V dropped 4 bases and J dropped 4 bases, with 14 bases sitting between them. This CDR3 has 14 residues. Germline values: CDR1 SGDLS, CDR2 YYNGEE. CDR3 loop: CASSPPGSSTEAFF. DNA of the CDR3: TGTGCCAGCAGCCCCCCAGGTTCTTCCACTGAAGCTTTCTTT.

V gene TRBV29-1 combines with J gene TRBJ2-7, with D uncertain. The CDR3 length is 11 residues. Deletions cut 6 bases from V and 3 bases from J, with 9 bases between. Germline V lookup: CDR1 SQVTM, CDR2 ANQGSEA. CDR3 amino acids: CSVLQSYEQYF. In nucleotides, the CDR3 is TGCAGCGTCCTACAGAGCTACGAGCAGTACTTC.

The chain carries TRBV19 and TRBJ2-2; 9 nucleotides agree with TRBD1. V dropped 3 bases and J dropped 1; count of bases not matched to a gene: 3. Per the germline V gene, CDR1 is LNHDA and CDR2 is SQIVND (reference sequence). This CDR3 has 16 residues. This chain's CDR3 is CASSILGQGNTGELFF. The CDR3, as DNA: TGTGCCAGTAGTATTTTGGGACAGGGGAACACCGGGGAGCTGTTTTTT.

A few counts support this clone. CDR3 nucleotide sequence: TGTGCCAGCTCAAGTGGGTGGATCAGCCCCCAGCATTTT. Its translation is CASSSGWISPQHF. The chain employs TRBV27 and TRBJ1-5; D is unresolved. V lost 8 bases to trimming and J lost 10 bases, with 18 bases between them. Germline CDR1 and CDR2: MNHEY and SMNVEV (reference sequence). This CDR3 region has 13 residues.

The V gene is TRBV7-9, the J gene TRBJ2-7; 7 positions match TRBD1. J was trimmed by 11 bases and V by 4 bases; bases with no gene match: 8. Germline V CDR1 and CDR2: SEHNR, FQNEAQ (reference sequence). The length of the CDR3 is 12 residues. CDR3 region: CASSYDFGTEYF. The CDR3 coding sequence is TGTGCCAGCAGCTATGACTTCGGGACAGAGTACTTC.

The V gene is TRBV3-1 (or the pseudogene TRBV3-2), the J gene TRBJ2-2; D is possibly TRBD2 (5 bases). The CDR3 covers 15 residues. Germline V gene lookup returns CDR1 LGHDT and CDR2 YNNKEL (reference sequence). V lost 1 base and J 3 bases, leaving 9 bases between the germline ends. The CDR3 reads CASSQASPYTGELFF. The CDR3 coding sequence is TGTGCCAGCAGCCAAGCTAGCCCCTACACCGGGGAGCTGTTTTTT.

This chain joins TRBV19 and TRBJ1-4; no clear D gene. Trimming removed 3 bases from V and 0 bases from J, with 14 bases in between. Germline loops: CDR1 LNHDA, CDR2 SQIVND (reference sequence). The CDR3 loop spans 17 amino acids. This CDR3 reads CASSIADGGATNEKLFF. The CDR3, as DNA: TGTGCCAGTAGTATCGCGGACGGAGGAGCAACTAATGAAAAACTGTTTTTT.

The chain carries TRBV19 and TRBJ2-7, with 8 bases lining up with TRBD2. This CDR3 contains 15 residues. Germline V gene data show CDR1 as LNHDA and CDR2 as SQIVND (reference sequence). V trimming: 6 bases; J trimming: 4 bases; junction bases outside the gene matches: 11. The DNA for the CDR3 is TGTGCCAGTAGCTTATCAGCGGGAGCTCGGTACGAGCAGTACTTC. Residues: CASSLSAGARYEQYF.